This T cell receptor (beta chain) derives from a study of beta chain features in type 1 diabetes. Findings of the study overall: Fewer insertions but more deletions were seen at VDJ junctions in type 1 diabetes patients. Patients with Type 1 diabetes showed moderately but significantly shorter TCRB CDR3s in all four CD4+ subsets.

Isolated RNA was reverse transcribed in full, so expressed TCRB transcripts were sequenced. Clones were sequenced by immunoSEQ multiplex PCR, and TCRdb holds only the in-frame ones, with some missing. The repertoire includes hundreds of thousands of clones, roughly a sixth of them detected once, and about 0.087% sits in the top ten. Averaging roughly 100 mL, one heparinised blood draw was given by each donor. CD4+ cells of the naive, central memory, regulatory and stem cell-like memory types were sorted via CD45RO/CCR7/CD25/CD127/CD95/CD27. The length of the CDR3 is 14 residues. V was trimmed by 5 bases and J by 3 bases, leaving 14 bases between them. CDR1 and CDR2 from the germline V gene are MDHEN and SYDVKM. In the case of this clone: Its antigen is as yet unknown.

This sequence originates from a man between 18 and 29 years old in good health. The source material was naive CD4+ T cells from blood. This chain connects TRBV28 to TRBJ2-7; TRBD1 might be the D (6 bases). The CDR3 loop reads CASSPGQNLYEQYF. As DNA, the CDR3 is TGTGCCAGCAGTCCAGGACAGAATCTCTACGAGCAGTACTTC.